This T cell receptor beta chain was identified during a study of CD8+ T cells in alopecia areata. On the study more broadly: Treated patients received oral tofacitinib, 5 to 10 mg twice daily.

Sampling of alopecia areata patients yielded lesional scalp punch biopsies as well as peripheral blood. This clone appeared a few times. Its antigen is currently unknown. RNA extraction was followed by reverse transcription into cDNA, which acted as the sequencing template. The repertoire was sequenced with immunoSEQ multiplex PCR; TCRdb's copy has only in-frame clones and lacks some. Here the sample spans roughly 140,000 clones, 45% to 55% being singletons. The CDR3 totals 14 residues. The ends were cut back, 0 bases at V and 4 bases at J, with 11 bases in the middle. Germline V gene data show CDR1 as SGDLS and CDR2 as YYNGEE. Study-wide results and limits: There were also resident alphabeta T cells of normal skin sequenced in scalp samples. Sharing of TCRs across patients appeared less clear than in mice, possibly for HLA-related reasons.

Sequencing used CD8+ T cells sorted from blood, obtained at week 0. The V call is TRBV9, the J call TRBJ2-7, with a weak D call TRBD1 (5 bases). This TCR was recovered from a human donor with alopecia areata. The CDR3 spells CASSVGQGPYEQYF. CDR3 DNA sequence: TGTGCCAGCAGCGTAGGCCAGGGCCCGTACGAGCAGTACTTC. The whole variable domain, filled in from reference TRBV9 and TRBJ2-7, reads DSGVTQTPKHLITATGQRVTLRCSPRSGDLSVYWYQQSLDQGLQFLIQYYNGEERAKGNILERFSAQQFPDLHSELNLSSLELGDSALYFCASSVGQGPYEQYFGPGTRLTVT.